The 29 T cell receptor beta chains given below trace back to one sample, sequenced in a study of regulatory T cells in long-lasting Graves disease. Arm-PCR of CDR3 regions with iRepertoire HTBI primers generated TCR beta libraries. TCRdb ran MiXCR on the multiplex PCR reads and lists one entry per CDR3 protein. The sample lists roughly 500,000 distinct CDR3 sequences; under 25% were seen once. Indicated time point: persistent/refractory GD, antithyroid drugs over 5 years with positive TRAb. The TCR library was made from RNA that had been extracted from PBMCs in TRIzol. The sequencing here drew on peripheral blood mononuclear cells (PBMCs), taken when the disease was refractory, from a patient treated with antithyroid drugs. These receptors came from a female donor with Graves disease.

Note on this clonotype: With a much larger clone just one base away, this may be a read error. This rearrangement joins TRBV6-9 to TRBJ2-1, with 9 bases identical to TRBD2. This CDR3 contains 15 residues. V shed 3 bases, J shed 10 bases, and the junction held 10 bases outside the gene matches. Germline CDR1 is MNHGY and CDR2 is SVAAGI. The CDR3 sequence: CASSYDISGSYEQFF. The CDR3, as DNA: TGTGCCAGCAGTTACGATATTAGCGGGAGTTACGAGCAGTTCTTC.

The J gene is TRBJ2-3, the V gene TRBV19; 9 bases align to TRBD1. Germline V gives CDR1 LNHDA, CDR2 SQIVND (reference sequence). The CDR3 sequence is 15 residues long. V lost 7 bases, J lost 5 bases, and 10 bases stayed unmatched. This CDR3 is CASTIQGADGDTQYF. DNA for the CDR3: TGTGCCAGTACCATACAGGGGGCGGATGGAGATACGCAGTATTTT.

With regard to this clonotype: A much larger clone is a single base away; this may be a read error. The gene calls are TRBV28 and TRBJ2-7; 11 bases are shared with TRBD2. V lost 8 bases, J lost 6 bases, and 6 bases stayed unmatched. The germline gives CDR1 MDHEN, CDR2 SYDVKM. There are 13 residues in the CDR3. This chain's CDR3 is CASGTSGSTEQYF. The CDR3 DNA reads TGTGCCAGCGGAACTAGCGGGAGTACCGAGCAGTACTTC.

The chain links TRBV3-1 to TRBJ1-1, with 7 nucleotides matching TRBD1. This CDR3 has 17 amino acids. Germline lookup yields CDR1 LGHDT and CDR2 YNNKEL (reference sequence). V lost 4 bases and J lost 5; bases outside the gene matches: 16. Here the CDR3 reads CASSPYTDRTLETEAFF. Here the CDR3 DNA reads TGTGCCAGCAGCCCCTATACGGACAGGACATTGGAAACTGAAGCTTTCTTT.

In this sample, this clonotype turned up many times. The V call is TRBV28, the J call TRBJ2-2; 8 bases are shared with TRBD1. The CDR3 is 15 residues long. With 11 bases clipped from V and 2 bases from J, the junction kept 10 bases outside the gene matches. From germline, CDR1 is MDHEN and CDR2 SYDVKM. The CDR3 is CAHPLDRENTGELFF. In nucleotides, the CDR3 is TGTGCCCACCCGCTGGACAGGGAAAACACCGGGGAGCTGTTTTTT.

The chain is built from TRBV6-2 or TRBV6-3 and TRBJ1-4; possible D gene TRBD1, 5 bases. The CDR3 sequence is 14 residues long. Germline V gene sequence: CDR1 MNHEY, CDR2 SVGEGT. The V and J ends lost 2 bases and 5 bases respectively, with 9 bases between them. The CDR3 sequence: CASSYRGENEKLFF. The CDR3 nucleotides read TGTGCCAGCAGTTACAGGGGCGAAAATGAAAAACTGTTTTTT.

The chain links TRBV27 to TRBJ1-1, with D possibly TRBD1 on 5 matching bases. V lost 6 bases and J 4 bases, leaving 15 bases between the germline ends. Germline lookup yields CDR1 MNHEY and CDR2 SMNVEV (reference sequence). The CDR3 totals 14 residues. The CDR3 DNA reads as TGTGCCAGCAGCCCTATTCGGGGGGTCACTGAAGCTTTCTTT. It codes for CASSPIRGVTEAFF.

The gene calls are TRBV14 and TRBJ2-5; D may be TRBD1 (6 bases). V lost 2 bases and J lost 1, with 11 bases in between. The CDR3 consists of 15 residues. Germline CDR1 reads SGHDN; CDR2 reads FVKESK. CDR3 in DNA: TGTGCCAGCAGCCAATCGGGCAGGGGCCAAGAGACCCAGTACTTC. Its protein is CASSQSGRGQETQYF. Complete variable domain (other parts from reference TRBV14 and TRBJ2-5): EAGVTQFPSHSVIEKGQTVTLRCDPISGHDNLYWYRRVMGKEIKFLLHFVKESKQDESGMPNNRFLAERTGGTYSTLKVQPAELEDSGVYFCASSQSGRGQETQYFGPGTRLLVL.

The table lists this clonotype with many counts. The rearrangement joins TRBV20-1 to TRBJ2-7; D remains ambiguous. Deletions cut 6 bases from V and 2 bases from J, with 8 bases between. This CDR3 region has 11 residues. Germline V gene sequence: CDR1 DFQATT, CDR2 SNEGSKA (reference sequence). The CDR3 reads CSAGRTYEQYF. In DNA form, the CDR3 reads TGCAGTGCCGGCAGAACCTACGAGCAGTACTTC.

This clonotype came up many times. The V gene is TRBV20-1, the J gene TRBJ2-5, with TRBD2 identical over 10 bases. The CDR3 spans 14 residues. J was trimmed by 0 bases and V by 6 bases; bases with no gene match: 4. The germline V gene has CDR1 DFQATT and CDR2 SNEGSKA (reference sequence). Here the CDR3 reads CSAPLAGNQETQYF. Here the CDR3 DNA reads TGCAGTGCCCCACTAGCGGGGAACCAAGAGACCCAGTACTTC.

This clonotype has ten or more counts. This chain connects TRBV28 to TRBJ2-7; a weak D match, TRBD1 (6 bases). This CDR3 is built from 12 residues. V lost 7 bases to trimming and J lost 4 bases, with 11 bases between them. Germline CDR1 reads MDHEN; CDR2 reads SYDVKM. The CDR3: CASNQGYYEQYF. As DNA, the CDR3 is TGTGCCAGCAATCAGGGGTATTACGAGCAGTACTTC.

The chain employs TRBV28 and TRBJ2-6; D is unclear. The CDR3 has 17 amino acids. V was cut by 5 bases and J by 0 bases, with 14 bases left in between. Germline values: CDR1 MDHEN, CDR2 SYDVKM. The CDR3 nucleotides read TGTGCCAGCAGTGAGCCGGGTGCCTACTCTGGGGCCAACGTCCTGACTTTC. Its protein product is CASSEPGAYSGANVLTF.

There are a few counts of this clonotype. The V gene is TRBV9, the J gene TRBJ2-1; 7 nucleotides agree with TRBD2. Trimming at V came to 2 bases and at J to 2 bases, leaving 10 bases not matched to a gene. This CDR3 is built from 17 residues. From germline, CDR1 is SGDLS and CDR2 YYNGEE. This chain's CDR3 is CASSVRGLAGAYNEQFF. CDR3 bases: TGTGCCAGCAGCGTCCGAGGGTTGGCGGGAGCCTACAATGAGCAGTTCTTC.

The rearrangement joins TRBV7-9 to TRBJ1-2; 9 positions agree with TRBD1. Per germline, CDR1 SEHNR and CDR2 FQNEAQ (reference sequence). The CDR3 is made up of 15 amino acids. With V trimmed by 1 base and J by 5 bases, 5 bases remained unmatched. The CDR3 DNA reads TGTGCCAGCAGCTTAGGGGGACAGGGAAGGTATGGCTACACCTTC. Protein sequence: CASSLGGQGRYGYTF.

Many counts were recorded for this clonotype. The rearrangement joins TRBV20-1 to TRBJ1-2, with 7 bases fitting TRBD1. The V gene end was trimmed by 5 bases and the J gene end by 5 bases; junction bases not matched to a gene: 2. CDR1 and CDR2 (germline): DFQATT, SNEGSKA (reference sequence). There are 11 residues in the CDR3. CDR3 residues: CSASTGYGYTF. For the CDR3, the DNA is TGCAGTGCTTCGACAGGGTATGGCTACACCTTC.

This clonotype has only a few counts. The V call is TRBV9, the J call TRBJ1-1; 7 positions agree with TRBD1. The CDR3 runs to 15 residues. Trimming removed 3 bases from V and 0 bases from J; junction bases left unmatched: 5. Per germline, CDR1 SGDLS and CDR2 YYNGEE. The CDR3 DNA reads TGTGCCAGCAGCGATAAACAGGGGATGAACACTGAAGCTTTCTTT. Protein sequence: CASSDKQGMNTEAFF.

This clonotype has at least ten counts. The chain combines TRBV11-3 with TRBJ1-1; maybe TRBD1 (5 bases). Trimming left V 0 bases short and J 4 bases short, with 18 bases between. CDR3 size: 17 residues. Germline V gene data show CDR1 as SGHNT and CDR2 as YENEEA. CDR3 in amino acids: CASSLDATRPGGTEAFF. The CDR3 nucleotides are TGTGCCAGCAGCTTAGATGCTACCCGACCGGGGGGCACTGAAGCTTTCTTT.

This clonotype was seen only a few times. V gene TRBV29-1 combines with J gene TRBJ1-1; D gene ambiguous. CDR1 SQVTM and CDR2 ANQGSEA come from the germline V gene. V was shortened by 2 bases and J by 10 bases, with 2 bases between the two germline ends. The CDR3 is made up of 8 amino acids. The CDR3 region is CSVERAFF. The CDR3 bases are TGCAGCGTTGAAAGAGCTTTCTTT.

The chain carries TRBV19 and TRBJ2-7, with 9 positions matching TRBD2. V gave up 6 bases and J gave up 0 bases; unmatched junction bases: 9. The CDR3 extends over 16 amino acids. Germline CDR1 and CDR2: LNHDA and SQIVND (reference sequence). The CDR3 DNA sequence: TGTGCCAGTAGGTCACTAGCGGGCTCGAGCTCCTACGAGCAGTACTTC. This translates into CASRSLAGSSSYEQYF.

This clonotype turned up a few times. This chain links TRBV7-2 with TRBJ1-3; TRBD1 aligns across 7 bases. V trimming: 5 bases; J trimming: 1 base; junction bases outside the gene matches: 5. This CDR3 has 15 residues. Per germline, CDR1 SGHTA and CDR2 FQGNSA. The CDR3 loop is CASSLRDRSGNTIYF. Written as DNA, the CDR3 is TGTGCCAGCAGCCTCCGGGACAGATCTGGAAACACCATATATTTT.

This clonotype was seen a few times. The chain has TRBV7-2 and TRBJ1-2; weak D call: TRBD1 (5 bases). The CDR3 consists of 15 residues. The germline V gene has CDR1 SGHTA and CDR2 FQGNSA. V was clipped by 3 bases and J by 7 bases, with 18 bases between them. This CDR3 is CASSLPGTGVLGYTF. The CDR3 DNA reads as TGTGCCAGCAGCTTGCCCGGGACCGGGGTTCTTGGCTACACCTTC.

This clonotype was observed at least ten times. The chain carries TRBV15 and TRBJ2-5; 10 positions match TRBD2. The ends lost 7 bases at V and 5 bases at J; junction bases unmatched: 10. Germline CDR1 reads LNHNV; CDR2 reads YYDKDF (reference sequence). The CDR3 is 15 residues long. The CDR3 nucleotides read TGTGCCACCAAAGAAGCGGGAGGGTCGGCGGAGACCCAGTACTTC. Its translation: CATKEAGGSAETQYF.

V and J are TRBV7-9 and TRBJ2-7; TRBD2 matches 11 bases. Germline assignment: CDR1 SEHNR and CDR2 FQNEAQ (reference sequence). The length of the CDR3 is 17 residues. V shed 0 bases and J 3 bases; nucleotides not matched to a gene: 7. The CDR3, as DNA: TGTGCCAGCAGCTTAGCGGCGTCTAGCGGGAGGAGCTACGAGCAGTACTTC. Protein: CASSLAASSGRSYEQYF. Together with reference TRBV7-9 and TRBJ2-7, the CDR3 gives the full variable domain: DTGVSQNPRHKITKRGQNVTFRCDPISEHNRLYWYRQTLGQGPEFLTYFQNEAQLEKSRLLSDRFSAERPKGSFSTLEIQRTEQGDSAMYLCASSLAASSGRSYEQYFGPGTRLTVT.

The chain links TRBV28 to TRBJ1-5, with D unresolved. Trimming shortened V by 8 bases and J by 1 base, and 6 bases separated the two germline ends. CDR3 length: 12 amino acids. The germline gives CDR1 MDHEN, CDR2 SYDVKM. CDR3 nucleotides: TGTGCCAGCTTTTCAAGCAATCAGCCCCAGCATTTT. Amino acids: CASFSSNQPQHF.

This clonotype was detected many times. As DNA, the CDR3 is TGTGCCACCAATTGGGGGGGCGGGTACGAGCAGTACTTC. The encoded protein is CATNWGGGYEQYF. V is TRBV28 and J is TRBJ2-7; D perhaps matches TRBD2 (7 bases). V was clipped by 10 bases and J by 4 bases, with 17 bases between them. Germline-derived CDR1 and CDR2 are MDHEN and SYDVKM. This CDR3 contains 13 residues.

This clonotype occurred a few times. The rearrangement links TRBV6-1 to TRBJ1-2; no reliable D call. Trimming removed 11 bases from V and 4 bases from J, with 17 bases in between. CDR1 MNHNS and CDR2 SASEGT come from the germline V gene. This CDR3 has 13 amino acids. The CDR3 is CASAIVDSYGYTF. The CDR3 DNA reads TGTGCCTCAGCCATAGTGGATTCCTATGGCTACACCTTC.

This clonotype was seen at least ten times. This chain uses TRBV6-1 with TRBJ2-5, with a tentative D call TRBD2 (5 bases). The CDR3 consists of 13 residues. Germline loops: CDR1 MNHNS, CDR2 SASEGT. Trimming took off 1 base at V and 2 bases at J, with 5 bases between the two ends. The CDR3 region is CASSEGTQETQYF. Here the CDR3 DNA reads TGTGCCAGCAGTGAAGGGACTCAAGAGACCCAGTACTTC.

This chain joins TRBV19 and TRBJ1-2, with TRBD1 matching over 8 bases. CDR3 length equals 15 residues. Germline trimming cut 6 bases from V and 3 bases from J; bases unmatched to any gene: 9. Germline assignment: CDR1 LNHDA and CDR2 SQIVND (reference sequence). CDR3 region: CASREPGGADYGYTF. The CDR3 DNA is TGTGCCAGTAGGGAACCAGGGGGCGCGGACTATGGCTACACCTTC.

This clonotype was recorded many times. This rearrangement joins TRBV28 to TRBJ1-1; no firm D call. Between the trimmed V and J ends, which lost 4 bases and 5 bases, there was a span of 14 bases. Looked up from germline, CDR1 is MDHEN and CDR2 is SYDVKM. The length of the CDR3 is 14 residues. The CDR3 DNA reads TGTGCCAGCAGTTCTCCTCCCCGTGGTACTGAAGCTTTCTTT. Residues: CASSSPPRGTEAFF.